These 5 T cell receptor beta chains were sequenced from one sample in a study of blood T cell repertoires in COVID-19. TCRdb's copy holds only in-frame clones and misses some; the assay was immunoSEQ multiplex PCR. The sample comprises 400,000 to 450,000 clones, 90% of which are singletons, and 0.6% rests with the top ten. The sample was PBMCs or T cells enriched from blood (not recorded which). The receptors originated from a young man who had recovered from COVID-19.

The V and J genes are TRBV7-2 and TRBJ2-3, with D perhaps matching TRBD2 (6 bases). Trimming removed 2 bases at V and 3 bases at J, with 12 bases between. Germline V gives CDR1 SGHTA, CDR2 FQGNSA. The CDR3 covers 15 residues. For the CDR3, the DNA is TGTGCCAGCAGCTTATCACCCGCGGGAACAGATACGCAGTATTTT. It translates to CASSLSPAGTDTQYF.

The chain combines TRBV2 with TRBJ2-7, with 8 bases lining up with TRBD2. Germline loops: CDR1 SNHLY, CDR2 FYNNEI. CDR3 length: 14 residues. V was pared by 4 bases and J by 2 bases, with 4 bases of the junction left unmatched. In DNA form, the CDR3 reads TGTGCCAGCAGTGGACGGGAGGGCCCCTACGAGCAGTACTTC. Its protein is CASSGREGPYEQYF. Combining the CDR3 with reference TRBV2 and TRBJ2-7 gives the whole variable domain EPEVTQTPSHQVTQMGQEVILRCVPISNHLYFYWYRQILGQKVEFLVSFYNNEISEKSEIFDDQFSVERPDGSNFTLKIRSTKLEDSAMYFCASSGREGPYEQYFGPGTRLTVT.

The chain links TRBV7-9 to TRBJ1-6; 7 positions agree with TRBD1. CDR1 SEHNR and CDR2 FQNEAQ come from the germline V gene (reference sequence). The V and J ends lost 2 bases and 5 bases, in that order; junction bases with no gene match: 3. The CDR3 covers 15 residues. The CDR3 protein is CASSLTGANNSPLHF. For the CDR3, the DNA is TGTGCCAGCAGCTTAACAGGGGCCAATAATTCACCCCTCCACTTT.

V and J are TRBV5-6 and TRBJ1-6; perhaps TRBD1 as D (6 bases). The germline V gene encodes CDR1 SGHDT and CDR2 YYEEEE. Trimming took 4 bases from V and 5 from J, leaving 10 bases between them. The CDR3 is 14 amino acids. The CDR3 reads CASSRTDHNSPLHF. CDR3 nucleotide sequence: TGTGCCAGCAGCAGGACAGACCATAATTCACCCCTCCACTTT.

This chain uses TRBV4-1 with TRBJ1-2, with TRBD1 matching over 10 bases. With 4 bases clipped from V and 5 bases from J, the junction kept 4 bases outside the gene matches. This CDR3 spans 14 amino acids. The germline V gene encodes CDR1 MGHRA and CDR2 YSYEKL. The DNA for the CDR3 is TGCGCCAGCAGCCCCCCGGGACAGGGGTATGGCTACACCTTC. Translated: CASSPPGQGYGYTF.